This T cell receptor (beta chain) was found in a study of cytomegalovirus exposure and HLA in healthy donors. PCR amplification relied on 60 Vbeta primers (plus 13 Jbeta primers). Profiled with immunoSEQ multiplex PCR; TCRdb holds only in-frame clones, not every one. Among about 110,000 clones listed, 75% were seen once. Trimming took 1 base from V and 8 from J; bases not matched to a gene: 7. CDR3 length: 15 residues. CDR1 is SGHVS, CDR2 FNYEAQ, per germline. This rearrangement joins TRBV7-6 to TRBJ1-4; 7 positions match TRBD1. This TCR was recovered from a male donor in good health and CMV-seropositive. Sequencing was carried out using PBMCs. The DNA of the CDR3 is TGTGCCAGCAGCTTAGTTAAGGGGGCGCAGGAAAAACTGTTTTTT. This codes for CASSLVKGAQEKLFF.